This T cell receptor beta chain appears in the sequencing data of a study of breast tumors, draining lymph nodes, adjacent tissues. Study-wide results and caveats: The data were judged consistent with most tumor T cells coming from lymph node and expanding in tumor. Tumor repertoires ranked between lymph nodes and nontumor tissue in diversity, with V and J gene preferences.

The lymph nodes were axillary draining lymph nodes from breast cancer patients. The CDR3 contains 14 residues. This clonotype appeared once. As yet, its antigen is unknown. A read error may explain this, as a much larger clone is one base away. Using its own MiXCR run on the multiplex PCR reads, TCRdb lists one record per CDR3 protein. The table lists 83,000 or so distinct CDR3 sequences, roughly 19% of them singletons, with 2% to 2.5% in the top ten. The sequencing sample was made of axillary lymph node tissue. This rearrangement joins TRBV12-3 or TRBV12-4 to TRBJ2-7, with D possibly matching TRBD1 (6 bases). This receptor was taken from a female donor with breast cancer. Some clones in this sample may be carry-over from other donors' samples. The CDR3 coding sequence is TGTGCCAGCAGTTCCTGGGACACAACCTACGAGCAGTGCTTC. Protein: CASSSWDTTYEQCF.